A selection of T cell receptor beta chains follows, all from one sample in a study of radiation and T cells in renal cell carcinoma. The repertoire was sequenced with immunoSEQ multiplex PCR; TCRdb's copy has only in-frame clones and lacks some. The table includes fewer than 150,000 clones, approximately 90% detected once. Specimen: blood, collected from a patient whose treatment included radiotherapy and nephrectomy. The receptor set was obtained from a woman in her 70s with renal cell carcinoma. The CDR3 runs from the conserved cysteine through the conserved F or W. D genes are given only for firm matches. Only part of the rows carry a size: once, few, many, or a class if the clone is expanded.

abundance: NA; d_gene: TRBD2; v_gene: TRBV27; j_gene: TRBJ2-5; CDR3nt: TGTGCCAGCACCCCCCGGGGACTAGCGGGGACAAGAAAGGAGACCCAGTACTTC; CDR3aa: CASTPRGLAGTRKETQYF
abundance: NA; d_gene: NA; v_gene: TRBV7-9; j_gene: TRBJ2-7; CDR3nt: TGTGCCAGCAGCTTAGAGAACACCTACGAGCAGTACTTC; CDR3aa: CASSLENTYEQYF
abundance: once; d_gene: NA; v_gene: TRBV23-1; j_gene: TRBJ1-5; CDR3nt: TGCGCCAGCAGTCGTCCTGGACGGCTCAATCAGCCCCAGCATTTT; CDR3aa: CASSRPGRLNQPQHF
abundance: NA; d_gene: NA; v_gene: TRBV19; j_gene: TRBJ2-3; CDR3nt: TGTGCCAGTACCATCGGGGTCACAGATACGCAGTATTTT; CDR3aa: CASTIGVTDTQYF
abundance: once; d_gene: NA; v_gene: TRBV19; j_gene: TRBJ2-5; CDR3nt: TGTGCCAGTAGTTCCAATACAGGGACCCAGTACTTC; CDR3aa: CASSSNTGTQYF
abundance: NA; d_gene: NA; v_gene: TRBV7-9; j_gene: TRBJ1-1; CDR3nt: TGTGCCACCTCCCCCTCGGGCACTGAAGCTTTCTTT; CDR3aa: CATSPSGTEAFF
abundance: NA; d_gene: TRBD2; v_gene: TRBV2; j_gene: TRBJ2-5; CDR3nt: TGTGCCAGCAATCCTAGGACTAGCGGCCAAGAGACCCAGTACTTC; CDR3aa: CASNPRTSGQETQYF
abundance: NA; d_gene: NA; v_gene: TRBV21-1; j_gene: TRBJ1-5; CDR3nt: TGTGCCAGCAGCAAACGTAAGGAGACAGTTCATAGCAATCAGCCCCAGCATTTT; CDR3aa: CASSKRKETVHSNQPQHF
abundance: NA; d_gene: TRBD1; v_gene: TRBV6-6; j_gene: TRBJ1-2; CDR3nt: TGTGCCAGCAGTTACTCGGGGACAGTCTATGGCTACACCTTC; CDR3aa: CASSYSGTVYGYTF
abundance: NA; d_gene: TRBD2; v_gene: TRBV5-1; j_gene: TRBJ2-3; CDR3nt: TGCGCCAGCAGCTTGTTCCGCGGGGGGGCCGCAGATACGCAGTATTTT; CDR3aa: CASSLFRGGAADTQYF
abundance: NA; d_gene: NA; v_gene: TRBV6-6; j_gene: TRBJ2-2; CDR3nt: TGTGCCAGCAGTTACATGGGGGAGAACACCGGGGAGCTGTTTTTT; CDR3aa: CASSYMGENTGELFF
abundance: NA; d_gene: NA; v_gene: TRBV7-2; j_gene: TRBJ1-5; CDR3nt: TGTGCCAGCAGCCGTGTCAATCAGCCCCAGCATTTT; CDR3aa: CASSRVNQPQHF
abundance: NA; d_gene: NA; v_gene: TRBV7-2; j_gene: TRBJ1-1; CDR3nt: TGTGCCAGCAGCAACGATCCCTCGGGCACTGAAGCTTTCTTT; CDR3aa: CASSNDPSGTEAFF
abundance: NA; d_gene: NA; v_gene: TRBV18; j_gene: TRBJ2-5; CDR3nt: TGTGCCAGCTCACCTGAGCTTCAAGAGACCCAGTACTTC; CDR3aa: CASSPELQETQYF
abundance: NA; d_gene: NA; v_gene: TRBV9; j_gene: TRBJ1-1; CDR3nt: TGTGCCAGCAGCGTAGCTAAGGACTCTTACTGGGACACTGAAGCTTTCTTT; CDR3aa: CASSVAKDSYWDTEAFF
abundance: NA; d_gene: NA; v_gene: TRBV7-2; j_gene: TRBJ2-1; CDR3nt: TGTGCCAGCAGCCACCCGAAAAATGAGCAGTTCTTC; CDR3aa: CASSHPKNEQFF
abundance: NA; d_gene: NA; v_gene: TRBV10-3; j_gene: TRBJ1-1; CDR3nt: TGTGCCATCAGGACCAAGGGGGGCGGCGCTGAAGCTTTCTTT; CDR3aa: CAIRTKGGGAEAFF
abundance: NA; d_gene: NA; v_gene: TRBV11-2; j_gene: TRBJ1-4; CDR3nt: TGTGCCAGCAGCATACTAAGGAATGAAAAACTGTTTTTT; CDR3aa: CASSILRNEKLFF
abundance: once; d_gene: NA; v_gene: TRBV28; j_gene: TRBJ2-6; CDR3nt: TGTGCCAGCAGTCTCCTCGGGGCTGGGGCCAACGTCCTGACTTTC; CDR3aa: CASSLLGAGANVLTF
abundance: few; d_gene: TRBD1; v_gene: TRBV5-1; j_gene: TRBJ1-1; CDR3nt: TGCGCCAGCAGTTCCGGGACAGCTAACACTGAAGCTTTCTTT; CDR3aa: CASSSGTANTEAFF
abundance: NA; d_gene: TRBD1; v_gene: TRBV5-4; j_gene: TRBJ2-5; CDR3nt: TGTGCCAGCAGCTTAAACACCGGGACAGTAGAGACCCAGTACTTC; CDR3aa: CASSLNTGTVETQYF
abundance: NA; d_gene: NA; v_gene: TRBV6-5; j_gene: TRBJ1-1; CDR3nt: TGTGCCAGCAGGGATACAGGAAGATGGAACACTGAAGCTTTCTTT; CDR3aa: CASRDTGRWNTEAFF